These T cell receptor beta chains were read from a single sample in a study of shared clonotypes between healthy human individuals. Profiling relied on immunoSEQ multiplex PCR, and the TCRdb table lists in-frame clones only, not all of them. Among about 230,000 clones, about 69% were seen once, and the ten largest hold 11%. The sequenced material came from memory CD4+ T cells sorted from blood. These TCRs come from a man aged 30-40 years in good health. Both conserved end residues are part of each CDR3. The D gene is left open where the match is weak. Not all rows give a size; the values are once, few, many and, for expanded clones, a class.

J gene | V gene | CDR3 length | D gene | clone size | CDR3 protein | CDR3 DNA
TRBJ2-1 | TRBV13 | 13 | - | - | CASSLGRDDEQFF | TGTGCCAGCAGCTTAGGGAGGGATGATGAGCAGTTCTTC
TRBJ2-3 | TRBV5-4 | 12 | - | - | CASSLGGDTQYF | TGTGCCAGCAGCTTGGGGGGAGATACGCAGTATTTT
TRBJ2-1 | TRBV7-8 | 16 | - | - | CASSLARVLERREQFF | TGTGCCAGCAGCTTAGCCCGGGTCCTGGAAAGACGTGAGCAGTTCTTC
TRBJ1-5 | TRBV7-4 | 15 | TRBD1 | many | CASSSERGRDQPQHF | TGTGCCAGCAGCTCTGAGAGGGGGCGGGATCAGCCCCAGCATTTT
TRBJ1-2 | TRBV6-6 | 14 | TRBD1 | - | CASSLGQGAIGYTF | TGTGCCAGCAGCTTAGGACAGGGGGCGATTGGCTACACCTTC
TRBJ2-1 | TRBV5-4 | 12 | - | - | CASSLEVGEQFF | TGTGCCAGCAGCTTAGAGGTGGGTGAGCAGTTCTTC
TRBJ1-2 | TRBV5-8 | 15 | - | - | CASSLMRGSYYGYTF | TGTGCCAGCAGCTTGATGCGGGGGTCCTACTATGGCTACACCTTC
TRBJ2-7 | TRBV10-2 | 15 | - | - | CASTTNPGGQDEQYF | TGCGCCAGCACGACTAATCCGGGGGGCCAGGACGAGCAGTACTTC
TRBJ2-1 | TRBV5-4 | 15 | TRBD1 | many | CASSLEGDRDNEQFF | TGTGCCAGCAGCTTGGAGGGGGACAGGGACAATGAGCAGTTCTTC
TRBJ2-1 | TRBV11-3 | 11 | - | - | CASSFHNEQFF | TGTGCCAGCAGCTTTCACAATGAGCAGTTCTTC
TRBJ1-2 | TRBV15 | 14 | - | few | CATSRDPGVYGYTF | TGTGCCACCAGCAGAGATCCGGGAGTATATGGCTACACCTTC
TRBJ2-2 | TRBV7-7 | 15 | TRBD2 | - | CASSYSGKGTGELFF | TGTGCCAGCAGCTATAGCGGGAAGGGTACCGGGGAGCTGTTTTTT
TRBJ1-4 | TRBV18 | 16 | - | - | CASSPQQEVTNEKLFF | TGTGCCAGCTCACCTCAACAGGAGGTAACTAATGAAAAACTGTTTTTT
TRBJ2-1 | TRBV9 | 12 | - | - | CASSVDYNEQFF | TGTGCCAGCAGCGTAGACTACAATGAGCAGTTCTTC
TRBJ2-5 | TRBV2 | 17 | TRBD1 | - | CASSGTGGLQGKETQYF | TGTGCCAGCAGCGGGACAGGGGGCCTGCAGGGTAAAGAGACCCAGTACTTC
TRBJ2-1 | TRBV2 | 12 | - | - | CASSETWNEQFF | TGTGCCAGCAGTGAAACGTGGAATGAGCAGTTCTTC
TRBJ2-1 | TRBV9 | 19 | - | - | CASSGDPGGGPRTYNEQFF | TGTGCCAGCAGCGGAGACCCTGGAGGTGGGCCTAGAACCTACAATGAGCAGTTCTTC
TRBJ2-1 | TRBV18 | 16 | - | few | CASSAQAGGLYNEQFF | TGTGCCAGCTCGGCTCAGGCAGGGGGACTTTACAATGAGCAGTTCTTC
TRBJ1-1 | TRBV28 | 15 | - | - | CASSLSGRGNTEAFF | TGTGCCAGCAGTTTGAGCGGCAGGGGGAACACTGAAGCTTTCTTT
TRBJ1-2 | TRBV30 | 14 | TRBD1 | - | CAWRAATGTYGYTF | TGTGCCTGGAGGGCTGCGACAGGGACCTATGGCTACACCTTC
TRBJ2-3 | TRBV5-1 | 14 | - | once | CASSLEADTDTQYF | TGCGCCAGCAGCTTAGAAGCCGACACAGATACGCAGTATTTT
TRBJ1-3 | TRBV2 | 15 | - | - | CASSERSVFGNTIYF | TGTGCCAGCAGTGAAAGATCAGTCTTTGGAAACACCATATATTTT
TRBJ2-5 | TRBV30 | 13 | - | - | CAWSVILGGTQYF | TGTGCCTGGAGTGTAATTCTGGGCGGGACCCAGTACTTC
TRBJ2-3 | TRBV4-3 | 17 | TRBD2 | - | CASSQDISGGSPDTQYF | TGCGCCAGCAGCCAAGATATCTCGGGAGGGAGCCCGGATACGCAGTATTTT
TRBJ2-7 | TRBV5-6 | 18 | TRBD1 | - | CASSLEGQVGTAYYEQYF | TGTGCCAGCAGCTTGGAGGGGCAAGTAGGGACAGCGTACTACGAGCAGTACTTC
TRBJ2-5 | TRBV5-1 | 14 | - | - | CASSLDSMKETQYF | TGCGCCAGCAGCTTGGACAGTATGAAAGAGACCCAGTACTTC
TRBJ2-5 | TRBV7-7 | 15 | TRBD2 | - | CASSSIAGLSETQYF | TGTGCCAGCAGCTCAATAGCGGGATTAAGCGAGACCCAGTACTTC
TRBJ2-1 | TRBV18 | 12 | - | - | CASGTGNNEQFF | TGTGCCAGCGGCACGGGGAACAATGAGCAGTTCTTC
TRBJ2-7 | TRBV6-1 | 13 | - | - | CASSEQGSYEQYF | TGTGCCAGCAGTGAACAGGGCTCCTACGAGCAGTACTTC
TRBJ2-7 | TRBV28 | 12 | - | few | CASTFGSYEQYF | TGTGCCAGCACATTCGGATCCTACGAGCAGTACTTC
TRBJ1-2 | TRBV20-1 | 11 | - | - | CSAISQGGYTF | TGCAGTGCTATATCCCAGGGGGGCTACACCTTC
TRBJ2-1 | TRBV2 | 14 | - | once | CASSKAFRGNEQFF | TGTGCCAGCAGTAAAGCGTTTAGAGGAAATGAGCAGTTCTTC
TRBJ1-5 | TRBV28 | 14 | - | - | CASSVGGGNQPQHF | TGTGCCAGCAGTGTAGGCGGGGGAAATCAGCCCCAGCATTTT
TRBJ1-3 | TRBV18 | 15 | - | - | CASSPSTVSGNTIYF | TGTGCCAGCTCACCCTCGACGGTCTCTGGAAACACCATATATTTT
TRBJ2-2 | TRBV6-5 | 16 | TRBD1 | - | CASSYPRQGGTGELFF | TGTGCCAGCAGTTACCCGAGACAGGGGGGGACCGGGGAGCTGTTTTTT
TRBJ2-2 | TRBV7-3 | 14 | - | - | CASSSSRDTGELFF | TGTGCCAGCAGCTCATCCCGAGACACCGGGGAGCTGTTTTTT
TRBJ2-7 | TRBV28 | 14 | TRBD2 | once | CASVGLAGDYEQYF | TGTGCCAGCGTAGGGCTAGCGGGAGATTACGAGCAGTACTTC
TRBJ1-3 | TRBV5-6 | 14 | TRBD1 | - | CASSLPGGLNTIYF | TGTGCCAGCAGCTTGCCAGGGGGCCTTAACACCATATATTTT
TRBJ2-1 | TRBV10-1 | 15 | TRBD1 | few | CASSDRQGVLNEQFF | TGCGCCAGCAGTGACCGTCAGGGGGTTTTAAATGAGCAGTTCTTC
TRBJ1-2 | TRBV21-1 | 16 | - | - | CASSIPGHPKGYGYTF | TGTGCCAGCAGCATACCGGGACATCCAAAAGGCTATGGCTACACCTTC
TRBJ2-3 | TRBV5-5 | 14 | TRBD2 | - | CASSRDYYTDTQYF | TGTGCCAGCAGTAGGGACTACTACACAGATACGCAGTATTTT
TRBJ1-5 | TRBV14 | 13 | - | few | CASSQGLNQPQHF | TGTGCCAGCAGTCAGGGTTTGAATCAGCCCCAGCATTTT
TRBJ2-1 | TRBV7-9 | 14 | TRBD1 | - | CASSFDRGSNEQFF | TGTGCCAGCAGCTTTGACAGGGGTTCCAATGAGCAGTTCTTC
TRBJ2-1 | TRBV7-3 | 13 | - | - | CASSLSPGLEQFF | TGTGCCAGCAGCTTATCCCCCGGCCTGGAGCAGTTCTTC
TRBJ2-1 | TRBV5-1 | 16 | - | - | CASSSEGPSSYNEQFF | TGCGCCAGCAGCTCGGAGGGGCCTAGCTCGTACAATGAGCAGTTCTTC
TRBJ1-5 | TRBV5-4 | 13 | TRBD1 | few | CASSWDRGQPQHF | TGTGCCAGCAGCTGGGACAGGGGTCAGCCCCAGCATTTT